This is a list of T cell receptor beta chains from one sample in a study of blood T cell repertoires in COVID-19. Generated by immunoSEQ multiplex PCR, the TCRdb table keeps only in-frame clones and is missing some. The repertoire consists of roughly 250,000 clones, with about 85% occurring once and the leading ten covering roughly 0.87%. Sample: peripheral blood. The source of these receptors is a human donor with COVID-19, enrolled during active disease. The donor label of this sample is uncertain. Both conserved end residues are part of each CDR3. A D gene is named only where the DNA matches it firmly. Expanded clones are given a class, and other clones once, few, many or no size at all.

J	D	size	V	CDR3	DNA
TRBJ1-1	NA	NA	TRBV30	CAWSVAPRGTEAFF	TGTGCCTGGAGTGTCGCCCCTCGGGGCACTGAAGCTTTCTTT
TRBJ2-1	TRBD2	once	TRBV12-3/TRBV12-4	CASGGSLYEQFF	TGTGCCAGCGGCGGGAGCTTATATGAGCAGTTCTTC
TRBJ2-2	NA	NA	TRBV5-1	CASSQRSNQGNGELFF	TGCGCCAGCAGCCAACGATCAAATCAGGGTAACGGGGAGCTGTTTTTT
TRBJ1-6	TRBD1	NA	TRBV7-8	CASSPTGTGGDNSPLHF	TGTGCCAGCAGCCCGACCGGGACAGGGGGAGATAATTCACCCCTCCACTTT
TRBJ2-2	NA	NA	TRBV19	CASSPYSVGGRTGELFF	TGTGCCAGTAGTCCATATAGCGTAGGAGGACGCACGGGGGAGCTGTTTTTT
TRBJ1-1	TRBD1	NA	TRBV7-2	CASSSNRGPNTEAFF	TGTGCCAGCAGCTCAAACAGGGGGCCGAACACTGAAGCTTTCTTT
TRBJ1-4	NA	NA	TRBV5-1	CASSSRGGNDEKLFF	TGCGCCAGCAGCTCTCGTGGGGGGAACGATGAAAAACTGTTTTTT
TRBJ2-2	NA	NA	TRBV28	CASSFPFVGELFF	TGTGCCAGCAGTTTTCCGTTTGTCGGGGAGCTGTTTTTT
TRBJ2-5	NA	NA	TRBV5-5	CASSPRFSRETQYF	TGTGCCAGCAGCCCGAGATTTTCGAGGGAGACCCAGTACTTC
TRBJ1-3	TRBD1	NA	TRBV7-8	CASSPRQGLIGNTIYF	TGTGCCAGCAGCCCACGACAGGGATTAATAGGAAACACCATATATTTT
TRBJ2-7	TRBD2	NA	TRBV19	CASSFSGTSEYEQYF	TGTGCCAGTAGTTTTTCAGGGACTAGTGAATACGAGCAGTACTTC
TRBJ2-7	TRBD1	NA	TRBV19	CASSIGPTGNEQYF	TGTGCCAGTAGTATAGGCCCGACAGGGAACGAGCAGTACTTC
TRBJ2-7	TRBD1	NA	TRBV28	CASGADRDEQYF	TGTGCCAGTGGGGCAGACAGGGACGAGCAGTACTTC
TRBJ1-1	NA	NA	TRBV10-1	CASNGVHKDRYVVGAFF	TGCGCCAGCAACGGGGTCCACAAAGACAGGTATGTGGTTGGGGCTTTCTTT
TRBJ1-2	NA	NA	TRBV28	CASSLAGRPWGYTF	TGTGCCAGCAGTTTGGCGGGACGGCCCTGGGGCTACACCTTC
TRBJ2-3	TRBD1	NA	TRBV4-1	CASSQRDRSSTDTQYF	TGCGCCAGCAGCCAGAGGGACAGATCTAGCACAGATACGCAGTATTTT
TRBJ2-7	TRBD2	once	TRBV6-5	CASSWALAGVSHEQYF	TGTGCCAGCAGTTGGGCGTTAGCGGGAGTGAGTCACGAGCAGTACTTC
TRBJ1-3	NA	NA	TRBV5-1	CASSLDQGRTGNTIYF	TGCGCCAGCAGCTTGGATCAGGGAAGAACTGGAAACACCATATATTTT
TRBJ1-3	TRBD1	NA	TRBV5-1	CASSLIGGYGNTIYF	TGCGCCAGCAGCTTGATAGGGGGCTATGGAAACACCATATATTTT
TRBJ2-1	NA	few	TRBV7-3	CASSLTPQYNEQFF	TGTGCCAGCAGCTTAACGCCCCAGTACAATGAGCAGTTCTTC
TRBJ2-1	NA	NA	TRBV25-1	CASSVHWTGGDNEQFF	TGTGCCAGCAGTGTACACTGGACTGGCGGGGACAATGAGCAGTTCTTC
TRBJ2-6	NA	NA	TRBV11-2	CASSLDPGVGANVLTF	TGTGCCAGCAGCTTAGATCCAGGGGTCGGGGCCAACGTCCTGACTTTC
TRBJ1-5	NA	NA	TRBV19	CASSIQANSNQPQHF	TGTGCCAGTAGTATTCAGGCAAATAGCAATCAGCCCCAGCATTTT
TRBJ1-6	TRBD1	NA	TRBV11-2	CASSPGQGASYNSPLHF	TGTGCCAGCAGCCCTGGACAGGGGGCCTCCTATAATTCACCCCTCCACTTT